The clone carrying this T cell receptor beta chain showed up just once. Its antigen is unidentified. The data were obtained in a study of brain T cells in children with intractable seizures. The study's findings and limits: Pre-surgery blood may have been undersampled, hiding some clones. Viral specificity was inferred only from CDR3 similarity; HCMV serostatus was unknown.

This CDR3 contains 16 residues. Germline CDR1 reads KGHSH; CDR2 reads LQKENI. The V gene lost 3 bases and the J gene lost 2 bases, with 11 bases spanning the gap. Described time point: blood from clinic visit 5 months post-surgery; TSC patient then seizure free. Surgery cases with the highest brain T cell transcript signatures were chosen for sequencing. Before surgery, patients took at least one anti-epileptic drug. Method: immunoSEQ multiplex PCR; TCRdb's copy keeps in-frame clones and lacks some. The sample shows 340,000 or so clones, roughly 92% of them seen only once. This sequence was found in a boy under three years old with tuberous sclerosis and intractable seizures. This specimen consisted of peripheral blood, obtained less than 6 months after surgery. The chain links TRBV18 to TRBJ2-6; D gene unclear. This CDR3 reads CASSPMRWAGANVLTF. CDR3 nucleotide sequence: TGTGCCAGCTCACCTATGCGGTGGGCTGGGGCCAACGTCCTGACTTTC.